The present entry profiles one T cell receptor (beta chain) with its context. Antigen: not known. This entry comes from a study of beta chain features in type 1 diabetes. The study, taken as a whole, reports: The naive, central memory and Treg TCRB repertoires looked more alike in patients than they did in healthy donors. Type 1 diabetes patients showed a moderate but significant shortening of TCRB CDR3s in all four CD4+ subsets. The question left open here concerned HLA type influencing TCRB rearrangement.

Trimming took off 6 bases at V and 2 bases at J, with 7 bases between the two ends. The germline V gene has CDR1 MNHEY and CDR2 SVGAGI. The CDR3 contains 12 residues. Every bit of the isolated RNA underwent reverse transcription, so sequencing read expressed TCRB transcripts. Deep immunoSEQ sequencing covered naive, central memory and regulatory T cell samples. Sequencing was performed with immunoSEQ multiplex PCR; in TCRdb, only in-frame clones are kept and a portion is missing. Of under 450,000 clones in the sample, roughly 13% are singletons; the top ten hold 0.035% to 0.045%. The sequence derives from a man between 25 and 39 years old in good health. The chain uses TRBV6-5 and TRBJ2-5; no reliable D call. Sequenced sample: naive CD4+ T cells from blood. The CDR3 sequence: CASSPRQETQYF. The CDR3 DNA sequence: TGTGCCAGCAGCCCCCGGCAAGAGACCCAGTACTTC.